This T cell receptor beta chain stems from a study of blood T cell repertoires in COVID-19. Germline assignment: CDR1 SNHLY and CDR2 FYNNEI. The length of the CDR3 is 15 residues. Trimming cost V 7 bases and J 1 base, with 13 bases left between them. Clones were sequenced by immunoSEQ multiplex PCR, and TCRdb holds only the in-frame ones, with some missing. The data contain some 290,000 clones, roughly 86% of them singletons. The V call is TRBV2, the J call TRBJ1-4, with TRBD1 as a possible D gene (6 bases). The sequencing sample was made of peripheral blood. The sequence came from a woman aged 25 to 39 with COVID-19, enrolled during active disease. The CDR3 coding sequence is TGTGCCAGCACTCGGCAGGGGCGAACTAATGAAAAACTGTTTTTT. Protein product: CASTRQGRTNEKLFF.